Listed here is a single TCR beta chain. What this receptor recognizes is not known. Base qualities were left out, and no much larger clone turns up one base away. Spanning cysteine to phenylalanine, the CDR3 consists of 14 amino acids. Kept here is only the CDR3 DNA, which spans 42 bases and is read in frame from base 1. CDR1 and CDR2 are drawn from the germline V gene (reference sequence): DFQATT, SNEGSKA. The data were obtained in a study of identical twins (dated by TCRdb to about 2016). For the wider study: TCR alpha and beta repertoires from monozygotic twins, unrelated adults of various ages and cord blood were deep-sequenced to test whether fetal clonotypes persist. To rule out contamination, replicate twin experiments were performed at different times with different library preparation protocols.

What the research found in general, with its limitations: Conclusions relied on cross-sectional statistical analysis, since the same donors could not be followed over many years. In monozygotic twins, recombination models systematically underestimated out-of-frame TCR alpha sharing, but the models matched the sharing seen between unrelated individuals. Out-of-frame TCR alpha sequences shared between twins showed an excess of low generation-probability sequences compared with coincidental sharing between unrelated individuals. Abundant cord blood beta clonotypes had fewer insertions, young adult naive repertoires showed a similar but weaker trend, and memory repertoires showed no such trend. Invariant T cells such as MAIT and iNKT could partly confound zero-insertion analyses, although diverse VJ usage argued against such confounding for most clonotypes. In beta out-of-frame sequences, excess twin sharing was weaker, because having fewer shared sequences lowered the signal-to-noise ratio.

Every donor in the study was a healthy Caucasian. The twin cohort consisted of three pairs of female monozygotic twins, all aged about 18 to 30 years. CD4+ and CD8+ T cell populations were isolated with positive isolation kits from Invitrogen. Library construction relied on 5' RACE. These reads were obtained on an Illumina HiSeq 2000. A universal primer binding site was added through template switching, and the final cDNA carried a unique molecular identifier so that TCR cDNA molecules could be counted accurately. First-strand cDNA for TCR alpha and beta chains was synthesized from specific primers in the conserved constant-segment region. To control for contamination, every cDNA library carried two barcodes: a SMART-Mk sample barcode plus Illumina barcodes. TruSeq adapter sequences and Illumina sample barcodes were added in two successive PCR steps. Sequencing of the TCR alpha and beta cDNA libraries was done on the Illumina HiSeq platform using custom primers. The original methods were these. Unique molecular identifiers were extracted from raw reads with MiGEC, and CDR3 positions were determined with MiXCR. Recombination models were inferred per individual with the repgenHMM and IGoR tools using an EM algorithm. Shared clonotype analysis was performed with the tcR package in R, normalizing sharing by the product of cloneset sizes. Out-of-frame nonproductive sequences were analyzed to study raw recombination free of thymic and clonal selection effects. TCRdb cleaned the public reads at Q25 with fastp, built clones with MiXCR and kept in-frame beta chains. Here each entry gathers all rows of one CDR3 protein and keeps the most common genes and DNA. The V and J calls reflect TCRdb's pipeline rather than the authors' work. This sample gives under 350,000 distinct CDR3 sequences in total; roughly 8.6% of them show up just once. In total, the top ten clones hold roughly 7% of the sample.

These records were also assigned to another study, of yellow fever vaccine responses in identical twins. From that second study: According to the authors, in identical twins the way T cells responded to vaccination appeared partly convergent and partly personalized. Focusing on identical twins, the study followed the T cell clones that responded to the vaccine, and did so with precision.

This clonotype originated in a woman aged 18-29 years in good health. The sequenced sample was CD8+ T cells sorted from blood. Recombination connected TRBV20-1 to TRBJ1-2, and TRBD1 may be the D gene, going by 6 matching bases. CDR3 sequence: CSIPGGGRHFGYTF. The DNA is as follows: TGCAGCATACCGGGCGGGGGCCGACATTTTGGCTACACCTTC.